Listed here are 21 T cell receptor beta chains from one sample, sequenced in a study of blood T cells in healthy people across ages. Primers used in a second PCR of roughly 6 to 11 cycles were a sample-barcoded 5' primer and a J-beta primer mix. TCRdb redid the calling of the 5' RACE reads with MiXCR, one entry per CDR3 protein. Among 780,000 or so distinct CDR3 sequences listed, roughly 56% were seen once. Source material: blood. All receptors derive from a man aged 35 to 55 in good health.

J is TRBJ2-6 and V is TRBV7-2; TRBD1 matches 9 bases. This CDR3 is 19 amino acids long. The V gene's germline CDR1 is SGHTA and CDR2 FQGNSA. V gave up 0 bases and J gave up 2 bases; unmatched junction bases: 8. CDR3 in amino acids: CASSLASRQGVPGANVLTF. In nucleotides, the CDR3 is TGTGCCAGCAGCTTAGCCTCCAGACAGGGGGTTCCTGGGGCCAACGTCCTGACTTTC.

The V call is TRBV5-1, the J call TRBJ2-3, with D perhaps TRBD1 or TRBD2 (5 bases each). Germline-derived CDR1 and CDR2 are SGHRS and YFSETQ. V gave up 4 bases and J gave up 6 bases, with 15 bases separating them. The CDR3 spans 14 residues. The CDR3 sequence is CASSPGTQMDTQYF. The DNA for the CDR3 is TGCGCCAGCAGCCCCGGGACCCAAATGGATACGCAGTATTTT.

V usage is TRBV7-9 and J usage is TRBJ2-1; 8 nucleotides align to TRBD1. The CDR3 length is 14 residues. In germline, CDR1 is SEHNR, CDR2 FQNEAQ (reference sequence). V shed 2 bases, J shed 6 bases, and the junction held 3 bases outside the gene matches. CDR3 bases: TGTGCCAGCAGCTTACAGGGGGCTGTCAATGAGCAGTTCTTC. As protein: CASSLQGAVNEQFF.

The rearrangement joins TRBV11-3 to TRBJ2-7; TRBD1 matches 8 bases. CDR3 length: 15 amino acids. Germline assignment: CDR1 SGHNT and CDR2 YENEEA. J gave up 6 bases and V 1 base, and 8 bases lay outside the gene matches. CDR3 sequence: CASSLAGTGSGEQYF. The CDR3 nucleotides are TGTGCCAGCAGCTTAGCCGGGACAGGTTCCGGCGAGCAGTACTTC. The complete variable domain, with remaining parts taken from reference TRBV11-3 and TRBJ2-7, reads EAGVVQSPRYKIIEKKQPVAFWCNPISGHNTLYWYLQNLGQGPELLIRYENEEAVDDSQLPKDRFSAERLKGVDSTLKIQPAELGDSAVYLCASSLAGTGSGEQYFGPGTRLTVT.

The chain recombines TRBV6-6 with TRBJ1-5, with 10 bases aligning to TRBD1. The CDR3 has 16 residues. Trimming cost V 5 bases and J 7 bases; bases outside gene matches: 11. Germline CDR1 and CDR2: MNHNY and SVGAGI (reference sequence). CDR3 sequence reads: CASSRPGQGFGQPQHF. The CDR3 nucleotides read TGTGCCAGCAGTAGGCCGGGACAGGGGTTCGGGCAGCCCCAGCATTTT.

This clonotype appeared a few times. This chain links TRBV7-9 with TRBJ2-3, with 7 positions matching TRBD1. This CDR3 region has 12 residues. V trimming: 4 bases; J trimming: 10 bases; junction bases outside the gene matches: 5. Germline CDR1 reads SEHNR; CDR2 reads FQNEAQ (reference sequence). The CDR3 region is CASSSYRGPQYF. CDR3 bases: TGTGCCAGCAGCTCGTACAGGGGTCCGCAGTATTTT.

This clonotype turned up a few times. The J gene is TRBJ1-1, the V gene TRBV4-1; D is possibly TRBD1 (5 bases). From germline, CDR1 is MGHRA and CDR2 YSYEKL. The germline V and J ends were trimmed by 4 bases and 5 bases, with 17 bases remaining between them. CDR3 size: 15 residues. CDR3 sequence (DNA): TGCGCCAGCAGCCCGAACGAACGGGGGGGGACTGAAGCTTTCTTT. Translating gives CASSPNERGGTEAFF.

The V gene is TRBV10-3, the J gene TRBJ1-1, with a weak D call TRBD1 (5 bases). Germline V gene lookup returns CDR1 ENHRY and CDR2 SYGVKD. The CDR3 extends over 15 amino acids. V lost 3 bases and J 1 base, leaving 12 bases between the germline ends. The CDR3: CAISEYRQSNTEAFF. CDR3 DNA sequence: TGTGCCATCAGTGAATATCGACAGTCGAACACTGAAGCTTTCTTT.

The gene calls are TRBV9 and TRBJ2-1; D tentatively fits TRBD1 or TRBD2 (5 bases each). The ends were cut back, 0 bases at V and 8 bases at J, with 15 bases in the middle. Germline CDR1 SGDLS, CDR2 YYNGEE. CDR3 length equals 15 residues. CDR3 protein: CASSVAGAPSDEQFF. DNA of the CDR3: TGTGCCAGCAGCGTAGCCGGGGCCCCGAGCGATGAGCAGTTCTTC.

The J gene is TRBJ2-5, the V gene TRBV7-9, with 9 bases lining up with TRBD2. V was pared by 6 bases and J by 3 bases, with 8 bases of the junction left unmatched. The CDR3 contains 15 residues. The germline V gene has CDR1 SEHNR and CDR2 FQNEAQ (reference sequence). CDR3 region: CASSIKRGAEETQYF. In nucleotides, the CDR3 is TGTGCCAGCAGTATTAAGCGGGGGGCCGAAGAGACCCAGTACTTC. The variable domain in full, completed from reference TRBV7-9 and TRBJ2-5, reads DTGVSQNPRHKITKRGQNVTFRCDPISEHNRLYWYRQTLGQGPEFLTYFQNEAQLEKSRLLSDRFSAERPKGSFSTLEIQRTEQGDSAMYLCASSIKRGAEETQYFGPGTRLLVL.

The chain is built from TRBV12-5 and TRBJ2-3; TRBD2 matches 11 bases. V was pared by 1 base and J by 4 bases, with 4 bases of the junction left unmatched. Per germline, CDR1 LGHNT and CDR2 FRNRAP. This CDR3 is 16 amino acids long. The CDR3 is CASGLGTSGLSDTQYF. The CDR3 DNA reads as TGTGCTAGTGGTTTGGGGACTAGCGGGTTGTCAGATACGCAGTATTTT. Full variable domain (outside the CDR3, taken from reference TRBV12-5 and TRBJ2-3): DARVTQTPRHKVTEMGQEVTMRCQPILGHNTVFWYRQTMMQGLELLAYFRNRAPLDDSGMPKDRFSAEMPDATLATLKIQPSEPRDSAVYFCASGLGTSGLSDTQYFGPGTRLTVL.

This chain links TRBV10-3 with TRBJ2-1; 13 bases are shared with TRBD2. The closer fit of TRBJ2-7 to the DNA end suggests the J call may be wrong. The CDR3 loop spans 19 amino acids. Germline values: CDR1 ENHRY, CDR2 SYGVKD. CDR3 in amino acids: CAISVKGQGTSGTYNEQYF. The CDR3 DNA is TGTGCCATCAGTGTGAAGGGACAGGGGACTAGCGGGACCTACAATGAGCAGTACTTC.

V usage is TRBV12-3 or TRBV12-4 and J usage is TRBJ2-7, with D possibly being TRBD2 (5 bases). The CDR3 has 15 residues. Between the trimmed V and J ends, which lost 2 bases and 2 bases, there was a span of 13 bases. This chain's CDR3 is CASSLSWETAYEQYF. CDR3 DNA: TGTGCCAGCAGTTTATCATGGGAGACCGCCTACGAGCAGTACTTC.

CDR3 sequence reads: CASRSGNLGYTF. The CDR3 DNA reads as TGTGCCAGCAGATCAGGGAACCTTGGCTACACCTTC. The V and J genes are TRBV28 and TRBJ1-2; tentatively, D is TRBD1 (5 bases). This CDR3 is 12 amino acids long. In germline, CDR1 is MDHEN, CDR2 SYDVKM. Trimming shortened V by 6 bases and J by 7 bases, and 12 bases separated the two germline ends.

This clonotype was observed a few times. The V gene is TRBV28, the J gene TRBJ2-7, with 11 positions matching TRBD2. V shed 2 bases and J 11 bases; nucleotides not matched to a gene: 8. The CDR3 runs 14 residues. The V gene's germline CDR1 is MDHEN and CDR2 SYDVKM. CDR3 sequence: CASSLTSGSPGEYF. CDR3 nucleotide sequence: TGTGCCAGCAGTTTAACTAGCGGGAGTCCGGGGGAGTACTTC.

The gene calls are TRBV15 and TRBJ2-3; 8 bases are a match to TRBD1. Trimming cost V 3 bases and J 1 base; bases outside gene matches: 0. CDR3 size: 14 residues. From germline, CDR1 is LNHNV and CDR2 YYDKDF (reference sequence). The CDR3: CATSRGQGTDTQYF. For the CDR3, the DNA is TGTGCCACCAGCAGGGGACAGGGCACAGATACGCAGTATTTT.

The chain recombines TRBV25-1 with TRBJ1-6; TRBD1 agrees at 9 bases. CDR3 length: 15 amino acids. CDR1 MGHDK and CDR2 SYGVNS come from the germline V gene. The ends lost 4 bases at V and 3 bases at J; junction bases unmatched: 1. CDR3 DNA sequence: TGTGCCAGCAGTGGGGGACAGGGCTATAATTCACCCCTCCACTTT. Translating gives CASSGGQGYNSPLHF. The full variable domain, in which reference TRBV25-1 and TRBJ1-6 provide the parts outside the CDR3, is EADIYQTPRYLVIGTGKKITLECSQTMGHDKMYWYQQDPGMELHLIHYSYGVNSTEKGDLSSESTVSRIRTEHFPLTLESARPSHTSQYLCASSGGQGYNSPLHFGNGTRLTVT.

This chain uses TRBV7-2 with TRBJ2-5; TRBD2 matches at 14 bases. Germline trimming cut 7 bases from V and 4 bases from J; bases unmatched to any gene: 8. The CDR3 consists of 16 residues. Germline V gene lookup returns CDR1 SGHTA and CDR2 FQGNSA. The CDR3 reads CASKTSGGGVGETQYF. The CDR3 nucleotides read TGTGCCAGCAAGACTAGCGGGGGGGGCGTGGGAGAGACCCAGTACTTC. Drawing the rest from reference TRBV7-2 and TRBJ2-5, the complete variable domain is GAGVSQSPSNKVTEKGKDVELRCDPISGHTALYWYRQSLGQGLEFLIYFQGNSAPDKSGLPSDRFSAERTGGSVSTLTIQRTQQEDSAVYLCASKTSGGGVGETQYFGPGTRLLVL.

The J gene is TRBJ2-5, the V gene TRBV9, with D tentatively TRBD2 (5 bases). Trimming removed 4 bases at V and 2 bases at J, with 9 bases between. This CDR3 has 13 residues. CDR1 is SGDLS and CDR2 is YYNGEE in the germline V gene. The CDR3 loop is CASSTTRQETQYF. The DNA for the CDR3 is TGTGCCAGCAGCACCACTAGACAAGAGACCCAGTACTTC.

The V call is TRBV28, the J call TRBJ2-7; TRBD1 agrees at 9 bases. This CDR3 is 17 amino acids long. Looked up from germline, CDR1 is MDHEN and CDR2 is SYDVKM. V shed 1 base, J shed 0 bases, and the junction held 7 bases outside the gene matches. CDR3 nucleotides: TGTGCCAGCAGTTTATACCCCGGACAGGGGAGCTCCTACGAGCAGTACTTC. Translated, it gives CASSLYPGQGSSYEQYF.

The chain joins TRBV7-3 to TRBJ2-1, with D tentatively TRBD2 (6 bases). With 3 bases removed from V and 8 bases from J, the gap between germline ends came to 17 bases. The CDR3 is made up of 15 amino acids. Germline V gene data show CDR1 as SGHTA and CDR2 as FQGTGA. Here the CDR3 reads CASSFRLESPYEQFF. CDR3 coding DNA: TGTGCCAGCAGCTTTAGACTAGAATCCCCTTATGAGCAGTTCTTC.